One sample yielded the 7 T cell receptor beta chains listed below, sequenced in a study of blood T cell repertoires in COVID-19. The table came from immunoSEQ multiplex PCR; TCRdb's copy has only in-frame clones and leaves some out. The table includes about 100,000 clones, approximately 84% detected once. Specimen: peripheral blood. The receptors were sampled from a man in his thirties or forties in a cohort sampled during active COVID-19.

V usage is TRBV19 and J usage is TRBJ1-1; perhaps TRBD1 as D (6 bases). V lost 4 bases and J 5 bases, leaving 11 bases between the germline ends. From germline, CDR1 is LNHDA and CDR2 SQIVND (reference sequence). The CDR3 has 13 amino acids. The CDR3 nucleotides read TGTGCCAGTAGTAACGACAGGTTAACTGAAGCTTTCTTT. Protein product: CASSNDRLTEAFF.

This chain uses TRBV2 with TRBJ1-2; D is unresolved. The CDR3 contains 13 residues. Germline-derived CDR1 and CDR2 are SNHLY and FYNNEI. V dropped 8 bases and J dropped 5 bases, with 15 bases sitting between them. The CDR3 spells CASPPGEDYGYTF. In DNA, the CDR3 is TGTGCCAGCCCCCCGGGAGAAGATTATGGCTACACCTTC. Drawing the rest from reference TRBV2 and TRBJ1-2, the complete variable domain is EPEVTQTPSHQVTQMGQEVILRCVPISNHLYFYWYRQILGQKVEFLVSFYNNEISEKSEIFDDQFSVERPDGSNFTLKIRSTKLEDSAMYFCASPPGEDYGYTFGSGTRLTVV.

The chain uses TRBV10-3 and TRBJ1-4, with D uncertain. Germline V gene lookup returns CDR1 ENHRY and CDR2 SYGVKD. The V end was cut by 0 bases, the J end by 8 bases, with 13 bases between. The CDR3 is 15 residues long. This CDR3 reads CAISESGGEREKLFF. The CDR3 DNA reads TGTGCCATCAGTGAGTCTGGCGGGGAGAGGGAAAAACTGTTTTTT.

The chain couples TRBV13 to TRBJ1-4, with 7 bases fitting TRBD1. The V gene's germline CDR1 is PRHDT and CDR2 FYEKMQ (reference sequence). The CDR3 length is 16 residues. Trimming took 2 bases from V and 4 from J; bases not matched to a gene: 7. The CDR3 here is CASSLRSTGYNEKLFF. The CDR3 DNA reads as TGTGCCAGCAGCTTAAGGTCGACAGGGTATAATGAAAAACTGTTTTTT.

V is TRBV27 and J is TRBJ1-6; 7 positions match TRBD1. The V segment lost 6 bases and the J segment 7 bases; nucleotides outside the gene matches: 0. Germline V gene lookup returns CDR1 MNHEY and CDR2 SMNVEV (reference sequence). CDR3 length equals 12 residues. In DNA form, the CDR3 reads TGTGCCAGCAGACAGGGGAATTCACCCCTCCACTTT. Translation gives CASRQGNSPLHF.

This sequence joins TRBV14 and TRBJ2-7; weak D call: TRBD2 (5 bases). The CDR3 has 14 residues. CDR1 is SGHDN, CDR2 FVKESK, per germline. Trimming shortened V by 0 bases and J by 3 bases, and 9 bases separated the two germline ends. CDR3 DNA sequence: TGTGCCAGCAGCCAAGAGACGGGATACTACGAGCAGTACTTC. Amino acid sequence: CASSQETGYYEQYF.

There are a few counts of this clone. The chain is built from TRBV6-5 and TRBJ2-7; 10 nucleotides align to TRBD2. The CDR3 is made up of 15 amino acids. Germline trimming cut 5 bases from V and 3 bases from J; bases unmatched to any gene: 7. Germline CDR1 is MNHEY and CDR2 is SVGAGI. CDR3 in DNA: TGTGCCAGCAGTACCACTAGCGGGGAGCACTACGAGCAGTACTTC. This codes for CASSTTSGEHYEQYF.